These T cell receptor beta chains were read from a single sample in a study of identical twins. TCRdb passed the 5' RACE reads through MiXCR, listing each CDR3 protein once. The data contain around 340,000 distinct CDR3 sequences, 9% to 15% of them singletons. The data also belong to a second study, concerning yellow fever vaccine responses in identical twins.

Sequenced input: CD8+ T cells sorted from blood. Receptors were obtained from a woman under 30 in good health. CDR3s include the opening cysteine and the closing phenylalanine or tryptophan. The D gene is left open where the match is weak. Expanded clones are given a class, and other clones once, few, many or no size at all.

D	J	V	size	DNA	CDR3
NA	TRBJ2-1	TRBV7-9	NA	TGTGCCAGCGGCATGATAGAATTCTCCTACAATGAGCAGTTCTTC	CASGMIEFSYNEQFF
NA	TRBJ1-1	TRBV9	NA	TGTGCCAGCACCGTCGGGCCCGAGGGCACTGAAGCTTTCTTT	CASTVGPEGTEAFF
NA	TRBJ2-7	TRBV27	NA	TGTGCCAGCAGCCCCCATGGGGGGCGCACCTACGAGCAGTACTTC	CASSPHGGRTYEQYF
NA	TRBJ2-1	TRBV19	NA	TGTGCCAGTAGTGGACACCCGATGGACGATGAGCAGTTCTTC	CASSGHPMDDEQFF
TRBD2	TRBJ2-3	TRBV29-1	NA	TGCAGCGTTGAGCTAGCGGGGGATGGCACAGATACGCAGTATTTT	CSVELAGDGTDTQYF
NA	TRBJ1-1	TRBV7-9	many	TGTGCGCCCGGGCAGGAAGCTTTCTTT	CAPGQEAFF
NA	TRBJ2-5	TRBV12-3/TRBV12-4	NA	TGTGCCAGCAGTTCCTGGGGCGGACAAGAGACCCAGTACTTC	CASSSWGGQETQYF
NA	TRBJ1-1	TRBV19	NA	TGTGCCAGTAGTATAAGGCAGGGGACCACTGAAGCTTTCTTT	CASSIRQGTTEAFF
NA	TRBJ2-1	TRBV19	NA	TGTGCCAGTAGTATAGGGGCGGGAAATGAGCAGTTCTTC	CASSIGAGNEQFF
NA	TRBJ2-2	TRBV13	few	TGTGCCAGCAGCTCGCCCCCCGGGATCACCGGGGAGCTGTTTTTT	CASSSPPGITGELFF
TRBD2	TRBJ2-5	TRBV20-1	NA	TGCAGTGCTAGAGATGTCGCTAGCGGGACCTCAATCCAAGAGACCCAGTACTTC	CSARDVASGTSIQETQYF
NA	TRBJ1-5	TRBV6-5	few	TGTGCCAGCAGTTACTCGAGTGGGAATCAGCCCCAGCATTTT	CASSYSSGNQPQHF
TRBD2	TRBJ2-1	TRBV5-1	NA	TGCGCCAGCAGCTTGAATAGCGGGGCCTCGAATGAGCAGTTCTTC	CASSLNSGASNEQFF
NA	TRBJ2-1	TRBV12-3/TRBV12-4	many	TGTGCCAGCAGGATTGCAGGGAAAGAGCAGTTCTTC	CASRIAGKEQFF
NA	TRBJ2-1	TRBV5-1	NA	TGCGCCAGCAACTTACTCGAAGGGGGGGGTGAGCAGTTCTTC	CASNLLEGGGEQFF
TRBD2	TRBJ2-3	TRBV7-9	many	TGTGCCAGCAGCTTAGCCCTAGCGGAGGCTAGCACAGATACGCAGTATTTT	CASSLALAEASTDTQYF
NA	TRBJ2-1	TRBV24-1	few	TGTGCCACCAGTGGTCCACTCCCGTACAATGAGCAGTTCTTC	CATSGPLPYNEQFF
TRBD1	TRBJ2-2	TRBV12-3/TRBV12-4	many	TGTGCCAGCACAATCCGGGACAGGGTCACCGGGGAGCTGTTTTTT	CASTIRDRVTGELFF
NA	TRBJ2-1	TRBV28	NA	TGTGCCAGCAGTTTAGGTACGACTAGCTACAATGAGCAGTTCTTC	CASSLGTTSYNEQFF
NA	TRBJ2-1	TRBV11-2	few	TGTGCCAGCAGCTTATTGACAGCCTACAATGAGCAGTTCTTC	CASSLLTAYNEQFF
NA	TRBJ2-3	TRBV6-1	many	TGTGCCAGCAGTCGACTTTCGGGTGGCACAGATACGCAGTATTTT	CASSRLSGGTDTQYF
TRBD2	TRBJ2-2	TRBV10-1	few	TGCGCCAGCAGTGATGCTAGCGGGGGGCTGAACACCGGGGAGCTGTTTTTT	CASSDASGGLNTGELFF
NA	TRBJ2-7	TRBV29-1	NA	TGCAGCGTCCAACTGTGGGGGCAAAACTCCTACGAGCAGTACTTC	CSVQLWGQNSYEQYF
NA	TRBJ2-5	TRBV11-2	NA	TGTGCCAGCAGACAGTTACGAGAGGGAGAGACCCAGTACTTC	CASRQLREGETQYF
NA	TRBJ2-7	TRBV13	NA	TGTGCCAGCAGCAGTGAAGGGTACGAGCAGTACTTC	CASSSEGYEQYF
NA	TRBJ2-1	TRBV9	NA	TGTGCCAGCAGCCCCGCCGACCGCGGCCCCTACAATGAGCAGTTCTTC	CASSPADRGPYNEQFF
NA	TRBJ2-1	TRBV5-1	few	TGCGCCAGCAGCTTGGTGGCACTTGAGCAGTTCTTC	CASSLVALEQFF
NA	TRBJ1-1	TRBV4-1	many	TGCGCCAGCAGCCACCGGAGCGGGTTAAACACTGAAGCTTTCTTT	CASSHRSGLNTEAFF
NA	TRBJ2-5	TRBV24-1	NA	TGTGCCACCAGTGATTCGGAGGGTTGGGGAGAGACCCAGTACTTC	CATSDSEGWGETQYF
NA	TRBJ2-1	TRBV5-1	NA	TGCGCCAGCAGCTTCGTGACAGACCAGCAGGAGCAGTTCTTC	CASSFVTDQQEQFF
TRBD2	TRBJ2-3	TRBV4-1	many	TGCGCCAGCAGCCCGCCCGGGACTAGCAGCTCAGATACGCAGTATTTT	CASSPPGTSSSDTQYF
NA	TRBJ2-3	TRBV5-1	many	TGCGCCAGCAGCTTGGTTTGGAGGGCCGCGTTAAGCACAGATACGCAGTATTTT	CASSLVWRAALSTDTQYF
NA	TRBJ2-3	TRBV9	few	TGTGCCAGCAGGACACCGAACGCAGATACGCAGTATTTT	CASRTPNADTQYF
NA	TRBJ2-5	TRBV6-5	NA	TGTGCCAGCAGTTTGTTGGGCAGGGAAGAGACCCAGTACTTC	CASSLLGREETQYF
NA	TRBJ2-7	TRBV27	NA	TGTGCCAGCAGTTGGTCAGGGGCCTACGAGCAGTACTTC	CASSWSGAYEQYF
NA	TRBJ2-1	TRBV4-1	NA	TGCGCCAGCAGCCAAGTAAGATCCTCCTACAATGAGCAGTTCTTC	CASSQVRSSYNEQFF
NA	TRBJ2-3	TRBV28	few	TGTGCCAGCAGGCGGGGGCGCGGAGATACGCAGTATTTT	CASRRGRGDTQYF
NA	TRBJ2-1	TRBV7-9	few	TGTGCCAGCAGCTTAGCACAGGGTTGGGAGCAGTTCTTC	CASSLAQGWEQFF
TRBD2	TRBJ2-1	TRBV20-1	few	TGCAGTGCTGTCCCAGGACTAGCGGGAGTCTATGAGCAGTTCTTC	CSAVPGLAGVYEQFF
NA	TRBJ1-1	TRBV12-3/TRBV12-4	few	TGTGCCAGAGGGGTTGGGGGGCAGGGAATGAACACTGAAGCTTTCTTT	CARGVGGQGMNTEAFF
NA	TRBJ2-2	TRBV5-5	NA	TGTGCCAGCAGCTTGGTTGTGGCTAGCTCGAACACCGGGGAGCTGTTTTTT	CASSLVVASSNTGELFF
NA	TRBJ1-1	TRBV9	few	TGTGCCAGCAGCGTAGATGAGGGGGATGAAGCTTTCTTT	CASSVDEGDEAFF
TRBD2	TRBJ2-3	TRBV11-3	NA	TGTGCCAGCAGCTTAAGACTAGCGGCGGGAGTGATAGATACGCAGTATTTT	CASSLRLAAGVIDTQYF
NA	TRBJ2-3	TRBV2	NA	TGTGCCACCACTCAGGGCGTTGGCACAGATACGCAGTATTTT	CATTQGVGTDTQYF
NA	TRBJ2-3	TRBV11-2	few	TGTGCCAGCAGCTTAGAAGAAGCGGCCACAGATACGCAGTATTTT	CASSLEEAATDTQYF
TRBD1	TRBJ1-4	TRBV12-5	many	TGTGCTAGTGGTACCCGGGACAGGGGAAAGAATGAAAAACTGTTTTTT	CASGTRDRGKNEKLFF
NA	TRBJ2-3	TRBV14	many	TGTGCCAGCAGCCAAGACCTCCTCGTCACAGATACGCAGTATTTT	CASSQDLLVTDTQYF
NA	TRBJ1-2	TRBV12-3/TRBV12-4	NA	TGTGCCAGCAGTTTAGCGCGTCGGGATGGCTACACCTTC	CASSLARRDGYTF
NA	TRBJ2-3	TRBV12-3/TRBV12-4	NA	TGTGCCAGCAGTGGGGACTGGGAAACGCAGTATTTT	CASSGDWETQYF
TRBD2	TRBJ2-1	TRBV7-8	many	TGTGCCAGCACCCCGGGGCGAGCGGGAGGTTGGTTCAATGAGCAGTTCTTC	CASTPGRAGGWFNEQFF
NA	TRBJ1-2	TRBV7-9	NA	TGTGCCAGCAGCCGTTCGAGGTACGGGACCGGAAACTATGGCTACACCTTC	CASSRSRYGTGNYGYTF
TRBD2	TRBJ2-1	TRBV20-1	few	TGCAGTGCTAGAGTTCCTTACGGGAGGGACCACAATGAGCAGTTCTTC	CSARVPYGRDHNEQFF
NA	TRBJ1-1	TRBV12-3/TRBV12-4	NA	TGTGCCAGCAGTGACGGGGGCGAGCAGAACACTGAAGCTTTCTTT	CASSDGGEQNTEAFF
NA	TRBJ2-1	TRBV29-1	few	TGCAGCGTTGAAGGCGAAAGACCCCTCAATGAGCAGTTCTTC	CSVEGERPLNEQFF
NA	TRBJ2-3	TRBV12-3/TRBV12-4	many	TGTGCCAGCAGCGGGACGGGCGGTGGCACAGATACGCAGTATTTT	CASSGTGGGTDTQYF
TRBD2	TRBJ2-7	TRBV7-9	NA	TGTGCCAGCAGCTTGCCTAGCGGGAGGGTCTACGAGCAGTACTTC	CASSLPSGRVYEQYF
TRBD1	TRBJ2-1	TRBV11-3	NA	TGTGCCAGCAGCTTAACCCGGACAGGGGAGTTCTTC	CASSLTRTGEFF
NA	TRBJ2-6	TRBV4-1	NA	TGCGCCAGCAGCCACCCAGGAGCTGGGGCCAACGTCCTGACTTTC	CASSHPGAGANVLTF